The rows below give T cell receptor beta chains drawn from one sample of a study of memory B cells and T cells in multiple sclerosis. Antigens of these TCRs are unknown. Sequencing was performed with immunoSEQ multiplex PCR; in TCRdb, only in-frame clones are kept and a portion is missing. Here the sample spans roughly 45,000 clones, over 70% being singletons. The sequenced sample was PBMCs from blood kept in culture. The receptors were sampled from a human donor with multiple sclerosis. Both conserved end residues are part of each CDR3. The order of the fields is D gene, J gene, V gene, clone size, CDR3 DNA, CDR3 protein. The D gene is left open where the match is weak. Expanded clones get a size class; other rows say once, few or many, or leave the size out.

>.|TRBJ1-2|TRBV9|.
TGTGCCAGCAGAAGCGTTACCGGCGGGAAAGGGTATGGCTACACCTTC
CASRSVTGGKGYGYTF
>.|TRBJ2-5|TRBV13|.
TGTGCCAGCAGCTTAGGCGCGGGAACCCGGGAGACCCAGTACTTC
CASSLGAGTRETQYF
>.|TRBJ1-2|TRBV5-1|.
TGCGCCAGCAGAGAGAGGACAGCTCCTAACTATGGCTACACCTTC
CASRERTAPNYGYTF
>.|TRBJ1-2|TRBV5-6|.
TGTGCCAGCAGCTTGGGGTGGCAGGTCTTTAACTATGGCTACACCTTC
CASSLGWQVFNYGYTF
>.|TRBJ2-7|TRBV29-1|few
TGCAGCGTTGTGAAGGGACTCTCCTACGAGCAGTACTTC
CSVVKGLSYEQYF
>TRBD2|TRBJ2-1|TRBV11-2|.
TGTGCCAGCAGCCAAAGAAGGTTGGGGGGGAAGGAGCGGAATGAGCAGTTCTTC
CASSQRRLGGKERNEQFF
>.|TRBJ1-1|TRBV7-9|.
TGTGCCAGCAGCTTTGGGTACACTGAAGCTTTCTTT
CASSFGYTEAFF
>.|TRBJ2-1|TRBV4-1|.
TGCGCCAGCAGCCAAGAACCCCCCCTCTTCGCCAACAATGAGCAGTTCTTC
CASSQEPPLFANNEQFF
>.|TRBJ2-1|TRBV7-8|once
TGTGCCAGCAGCTCGCCAACAGGGAATACACACAGGAATGAGCAGTTCTTC
CASSSPTGNTHRNEQFF
>TRBD2|TRBJ2-1|TRBV2|.
TGTGCCAGCACCACTGTTAGCGGGGGGGCCAATGAGCAGTTCTTC
CASTTVSGGANEQFF
>.|TRBJ2-3|TRBV29-1|.
TGCAGCGCCCGCGGGACACCGCGAACTAGCACAGATACGCAGTATTTT
CSARGTPRTSTDTQYF
>TRBD1|TRBJ1-4|TRBV19|once
TGTGCCAGTAGTAATCCAACAGGGGGAGGAAGAGAAAAACTGTTTTTT
CASSNPTGGGREKLFF
>.|TRBJ2-7|TRBV19|.
TGTGCCAGTAGTATTAAAACAGGGCTCTACGAGCAGTACTTC
CASSIKTGLYEQYF
>TRBD1|TRBJ2-7|TRBV28|.
TGTGCCAGCAAAGGGACAGATTACGAGCAGTACTTC
CASKGTDYEQYF
>.|TRBJ2-5|TRBV6-5|.
TGTGCCAGCAGTTACGGGGGGCGCCAGTACTTC
CASSYGGRQYF
>.|TRBJ1-1|TRBV28|once
TGCGCCAGCAGTTTTGCCGGGCGGGGACCAGCTTTCTTT
CASSFAGRGPAFF
>.|TRBJ1-3|TRBV12-2|few
TGTGCAAGTCGATTATGGCGTGGACAGGGGTTTTCTGGAAACACCATATATTTT
CASRLWRGQGFSGNTIYF
>.|TRBJ2-7|TRBV7-2|.
TGTGCCAGCAGCTTAGGAGTTTTCTCCTACGAGCAGTACTTC
CASSLGVFSYEQYF
>.|TRBJ2-7|TRBV30|once
TGTGCCTGGAGTGTAAGAAGTCTAGGCTCCGAGCAGTACTTC
CAWSVRSLGSEQYF
>.|TRBJ2-2|TRBV30|.
TGTGCCTGGAGTCGGAACGGACCGAGAGGGGAGCTGTTTTTT
CAWSRNGPRGELFF
>.|TRBJ1-4|TRBV5-6|.
TGTGCCAGCAGCTCCTTGGACGTAACTAATGAAAAACTGTTTTTT
CASSSLDVTNEKLFF
>TRBD1|TRBJ1-1|TRBV7-2|.
TGTGCCAGCAGCTTACCTCCGGGACAGGGGGTGAACACTGAAGCTTTCTTT
CASSLPPGQGVNTEAFF
>.|TRBJ2-6|TRBV7-9|.
TGTGCCAGCAGCTTAAAATGGTCTGGGGCCAACGTCCTGACTTTC
CASSLKWSGANVLTF
>TRBD2|TRBJ2-3|TRBV5-6|.
TGTGCCAGCAGCTTGGCCTTAAGCGGGGGCCGAGATACGCAGTATTTT
CASSLALSGGRDTQYF
>.|TRBJ1-1|TRBV2|.
TGTGCCAGCAAACAGGTTAACACTGAAGCTTTCTTT
CASKQVNTEAFF
>.|TRBJ1-1|TRBV4-1|few
TGCGCCAGCAGCCCTAGTAGGGCAGGGAAAAACACTGAAGCTTTCTTT
CASSPSRAGKNTEAFF
>TRBD1|TRBJ1-5|TRBV2|.
TGTGCCAGCGCTGAACAGGGGGCAGTTCAGCCCCAGCATTTT
CASAEQGAVQPQHF
>TRBD1|TRBJ2-5|TRBV4-2|once
TGTGCCAGCAGCCCCCGACAGGGGGGAGAGACCCAGTACTTC
CASSPRQGGETQYF
>.|TRBJ2-5|TRBV2|.
TGTGCCAGCATCGAGAGGTGGCAGGGGATGCAAGAGACCCAGTACTTC
CASIERWQGMQETQYF
>.|TRBJ1-1|TRBV7-2|.
TGTGCCAGCAGCTTAGAGAGGGTTGGGGTGGGCACTGAAGCTTTCTTT
CASSLERVGVGTEAFF
>.|TRBJ2-3|TRBV11-2|.
TGTGCCAGCAGCTTAGATTGGAGCACAGATACGCAGTATTTT
CASSLDWSTDTQYF
>.|TRBJ2-1|TRBV7-9|.
TGTGCCAGCAGCTTAGTCAGAGATGAGCAGTTCTTC
CASSLVRDEQFF
>.|TRBJ2-3|TRBV5-1|once
TGCGCCAGCAGCTTGAATCCCTTCTTCACAGATACGCAGTATTTT
CASSLNPFFTDTQYF
>.|TRBJ1-5|TRBV5-8|.
TGTGCCAGCAGCCCAACATCGGGGGATCAGCCCCAGCATTTT
CASSPTSGDQPQHF
>TRBD1|TRBJ2-1|TRBV7-9|.
TGTGCCAGCAGCTTACCGGGACAGGTCTTCAATGAGCAGTTCTTC
CASSLPGQVFNEQFF
>.|TRBJ1-3|TRBV6-1|.
TGTGCCAGCAGTGAAGGACCCGCAGGGGTATCTGGAAACACCATATATTTT
CASSEGPAGVSGNTIYF
>.|TRBJ2-3|TRBV13|.
TGTGCCAGCAGCTTAAGGCAGGCCACGAGCACAGATACGCAGTATTTT
CASSLRQATSTDTQYF
>.|TRBJ2-7|TRBV27|few
TGTGCCAGCAGTCAACAGGAAAACTACGAGCAGTACTTC
CASSQQENYEQYF
>.|TRBJ2-1|TRBV7-9|.
TGTGCCAGCAGCTTAGGTGTGTTTGGGGAGCAGTTCTTC
CASSLGVFGEQFF
>.|TRBJ2-2|TRBV2|.
TGTGCCAGCAGTCCCGGACGGATGAACACCGGGGAGCTGTTTTTT
CASSPGRMNTGELFF
>.|TRBJ1-1|TRBV18|few
TGTGCCAGCTCACCGGAACGGGAGACTGAAGCTTTCTTT
CASSPERETEAFF
>.|TRBJ2-2|TRBV4-3|.
TGCGCCAGCAGCCAAGATATCCAGGGTAAAGCCGGGGAGCTGTTTTTT
CASSQDIQGKAGELFF
>.|TRBJ2-7|TRBV5-1|.
TGCGCCAGCAGCTTGGGCAGGGAAGTGTACTTC
CASSLGREVYF
>.|TRBJ2-1|TRBV20-1|.
TGCAGTGCGAAGGTCAATGAGCAGTTCTTC
CSAKVNEQFF
>.|TRBJ2-6|TRBV27|.
TGTGCCAGCAGACCAGCAGGGACCGGGGCCAACGTCCTGACTTTC
CASRPAGTGANVLTF
>TRBD1|TRBJ1-3|TRBV7-2|.
TGTGCCAGCAGCTTAGGGCCCCCGACAGGGGGAAACACCATATATTTT
CASSLGPPTGGNTIYF
>TRBD2|TRBJ2-2|TRBV2|.
TGTGCCAGCAGGGGAGTGGGAGGGACCGGGGAGCTGTTTTTT
CASRGVGGTGELFF